This TCR beta chain was found in a study of blood T cell repertoires in COVID-19. Across the study: Italy, Spain and the United States were the sources of the convalescent and acute COVID-19 samples. PBMCs, B-cell-depleted T cells, or T cells provided the cDNA or gDNA that made up the material.

Original analysis: Researchers report that nucleated cell counts were estimated from reference gene primer amplification. Sequencing used immunoSEQ multiplex PCR; TCRdb keeps in-frame clones, though not all of them. V and J calls plus clone size are reproduced from that table; the DNA served to infer D and trimming. Among under 300,000 clones listed, over 75% were seen once. Germline values: CDR1 SGDLS, CDR2 YYNGEE. Trimming removed 4 bases from V and 6 bases from J, with 14 bases in between. The CDR3 totals 15 residues. The source is a human donor in a cohort sampled during active COVID-19. The sequencing input was peripheral blood. The rearrangement joins TRBV9 to TRBJ1-6; tentatively, D is TRBD1 (5 bases). The CDR3 region has the DNA TGTGCCAGCAGCCCCCAGGGAGGTGTTAATTCACCCCTCCACTTT. This translates into CASSPQGGVNSPLHF. The whole variable domain, remainder taken from reference TRBV9 and TRBJ1-6, is DSGVTQTPKHLITATGQRVTLRCSPRSGDLSVYWYQQSLDQGLQFLIQYYNGEERAKGNILERFSAQQFPDLHSELNLSSLELGDSALYFCASSPQGGVNSPLHFGNGTRLTVT.